This note documents a single T cell receptor (beta chain) sequence. The CDR3 spans 15 residues. V shed 5 bases and J 7 bases; nucleotides not matched to a gene: 9. The V gene's germline CDR1 is SEHNR and CDR2 FQNEAQ (reference sequence). The record originates from a study of PD-1 blockade in mismatch repair-deficient tumors. Study details: Patients had 12 mismatch repair-deficient cancer types and were previously treated and progressing.

Here immunoSEQ multiplex PCR was the method, and the copy in TCRdb shows in-frame clones only, minus some. The sample contains some 49,000 clones, over 60% of which appear only once. The chain has TRBV7-9 and TRBJ2-1; 9 bases fit TRBD2. The material was PBMCs, obtained before pembrolizumab treatment. The receptor was isolated from an adult with mismatch repair-deficient cancer. The CDR3 sequence: CASSHSGSVRNEQFF. The CDR3 DNA is TGTGCCAGCAGCCATAGCGGGAGTGTTAGGAATGAGCAGTTCTTC.